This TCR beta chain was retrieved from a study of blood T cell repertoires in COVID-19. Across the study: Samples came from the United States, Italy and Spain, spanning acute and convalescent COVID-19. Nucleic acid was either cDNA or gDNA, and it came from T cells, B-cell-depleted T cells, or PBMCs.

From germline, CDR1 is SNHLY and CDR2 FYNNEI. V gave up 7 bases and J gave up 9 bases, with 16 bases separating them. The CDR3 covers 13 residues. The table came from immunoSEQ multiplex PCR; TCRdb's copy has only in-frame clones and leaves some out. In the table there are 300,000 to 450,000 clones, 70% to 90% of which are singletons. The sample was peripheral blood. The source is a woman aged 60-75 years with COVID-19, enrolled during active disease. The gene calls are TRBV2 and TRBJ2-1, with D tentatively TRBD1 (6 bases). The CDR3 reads CASKSTQGSEQFF. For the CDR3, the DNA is TGTGCCAGCAAATCGACCCAGGGGAGTGAGCAGTTCTTC. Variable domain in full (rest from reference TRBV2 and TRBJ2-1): EPEVTQTPSHQVTQMGQEVILRCVPISNHLYFYWYRQILGQKVEFLVSFYNNEISEKSEIFDDQFSVERPDGSNFTLKIRSTKLEDSAMYFCASKSTQGSEQFFGPGTRLTVL.